The next 15 T cell receptor beta chains were all read from a single sample in a study of blood T cell repertoires in COVID-19. Some clones are missing from TCRdb's copy, which holds only in-frame ones; the method was immunoSEQ multiplex PCR. The data contain under 150,000 clones, about 88% of them singletons. The sample was peripheral blood. The receptors stem from a woman aged 65 to 85 who had recovered from COVID-19.

The chain recombines TRBV18 with TRBJ2-1, with a weak D call TRBD2 (5 bases). Between the trimmed V and J ends, which lost 6 bases and 6 bases, there was a span of 18 bases. Germline CDR1 and CDR2: KGHSH and LQKENI. The CDR3 runs 15 residues. This CDR3 reads CASSRRSSDGNEQFF. The CDR3 coding sequence is TGTGCCAGCTCTCGGAGGAGTAGCGACGGCAATGAGCAGTTCTTC.

The V call is TRBV19, the J call TRBJ2-4, with 7 bases lining up with TRBD1. This CDR3 spans 14 amino acids. J lost 9 bases, V lost 6 bases, and 11 bases had no gene match. The germline V gene has CDR1 LNHDA and CDR2 SQIVND (reference sequence). DNA for the CDR3: TGTGCCAGTAGGCAACAGGGGCCGAATGGCATTCAGTACTTC. It encodes CASRQQGPNGIQYF.

The chain is built from TRBV7-9 and TRBJ2-7; 7 bases are shared with TRBD1. The V segment lost 4 bases and the J segment 3 bases; nucleotides outside the gene matches: 9. The CDR3 sequence is 15 residues long. CDR1 is SEHNR and CDR2 is FQNEAQ in the germline V gene (reference sequence). The CDR3 DNA reads TGTGCCAGCAGCTACCAGGGGGTAGGCTTCTACGAGCAGTACTTC. Protein product: CASSYQGVGFYEQYF.

This clone was detected only a few times. The chain has TRBV2 and TRBJ2-7, with TRBD1 matching 7 bases. In germline, CDR1 is SNHLY, CDR2 FYNNEI. The CDR3 has 13 amino acids. V trimming: 4 bases; J trimming: 3 bases; junction bases outside the gene matches: 3. CDR3 loop: CASSGQGGYEQYF. Written as DNA, the CDR3 is TGTGCCAGCAGTGGACAGGGTGGCTACGAGCAGTACTTC.

The gene calls are TRBV5-1 and TRBJ1-1, with a tentative D call TRBD1 (6 bases). V was clipped by 0 bases and J by 1 base, with 13 bases between them. This CDR3 has 16 amino acids. Germline CDR1 is SGHRS and CDR2 is YFSETQ. The CDR3 here is CASSLAGGPRNTEAFF. CDR3 DNA sequence: TGCGCCAGCAGCTTGGCGGGGGGCCCACGGAACACTGAAGCTTTCTTT. The full variable domain, in which reference TRBV5-1 and TRBJ1-1 provide the parts outside the CDR3, is KAGVTQTPRYLIKTRGQQVTLSCSPISGHRSVSWYQQTPGQGLQFLFEYFSETQRNKGNFPGRFSGRQFSNSRSEMNVSTLELGDSALYLCASSLAGGPRNTEAFFGQGTRLTVV.

This clone was recorded only once. The rearrangement joins TRBV7-2 to TRBJ1-6; tentative D call: TRBD1 (5 bases). Germline loops: CDR1 SGHTA, CDR2 FQGNSA. V was shortened by 0 bases and J by 6 bases, with 9 bases between the two germline ends. The CDR3 loop spans 15 amino acids. The CDR3 sequence is CASSLAGRGNSPLHF. The CDR3 DNA reads TGTGCCAGCAGCTTAGCAGGAAGGGGTAATTCACCCCTCCACTTT.

This sequence joins TRBV10-3 and TRBJ1-3; 12 bases line up with TRBD1. Germline V CDR1 and CDR2: ENHRY, SYGVKD. V was clipped by 6 bases and J by 4 bases; unmatched bases: 7. The CDR3 loop spans 16 amino acids. The DNA for the CDR3 is TGTGCCATCAGGGCGGGACAGGGGGCAAACGGAAACACCATATATTTT. This translates into CAIRAGQGANGNTIYF.

The chain joins TRBV19 to TRBJ1-1; TRBD1 aligns across 10 bases. Per the germline V gene, CDR1 is LNHDA and CDR2 is SQIVND (reference sequence). The V and J ends lost 2 bases and 1 base, in that order; junction bases with no gene match: 4. This CDR3 is built from 16 residues. The CDR3 sequence is CASSIWGTGANTEAFF. Here the CDR3 DNA reads TGTGCCAGTAGTATATGGGGGACAGGGGCGAACACTGAAGCTTTCTTT.

The chain combines TRBV27 with TRBJ2-7, with TRBD2 as a possible D gene (5 bases). The CDR3 covers 13 residues. Trimming took 3 bases from V and 6 from J, leaving 12 bases between them. Germline V gene sequence: CDR1 MNHEY, CDR2 SMNVEV (reference sequence). CDR3 DNA sequence: TGTGCCAGCAGTTTCGGGGTAGCTAGCGAGCAGTACTTC. Protein: CASSFGVASEQYF.

In this sample, this clone turned up once. This chain connects TRBV9 to TRBJ2-3, with D maybe TRBD2 (6 bases). The CDR3 has 16 residues. The V gene's germline CDR1 is SGDLS and CDR2 YYNGEE. The ends were cut back, 0 bases at V and 2 bases at J, with 13 bases in the middle. CDR3 sequence reads: CASSVVGRGYTDTQYF. The CDR3 DNA sequence: TGTGCCAGCAGCGTAGTAGGACGGGGGTACACAGATACGCAGTATTTT. Based on the CDR3 plus reference TRBV9 and TRBJ2-3, the full variable domain is DSGVTQTPKHLITATGQRVTLRCSPRSGDLSVYWYQQSLDQGLQFLIQYYNGEERAKGNILERFSAQQFPDLHSELNLSSLELGDSALYFCASSVVGRGYTDTQYFGPGTRLTVL.

The chain combines TRBV20-1 with TRBJ1-5, with 7 bases matching TRBD1. The trim removed 3 bases at V and 11 bases at J, leaving 1 base unmatched. Germline-derived CDR1 and CDR2 are DFQATT and SNEGSKA (reference sequence). CDR3 length: 10 residues. CDR3 protein: CSASGQAQHF. In nucleotides, the CDR3 is TGCAGTGCTAGCGGACAGGCCCAGCATTTT.

Only one count was recorded for this clone. This chain connects TRBV3-1 (or the pseudogene TRBV3-2) to TRBJ1-2; D is unresolved. Per the germline V gene, CDR1 is LGHDT and CDR2 is YNNKEL (reference sequence). The CDR3 is 15 amino acids. The V end was cut by 1 base, the J end by 1 base, with 10 bases between. The CDR3 spells CASSQVGGINYGYTF. The CDR3 DNA reads as TGTGCCAGCAGCCAAGTGGGAGGGATTAACTATGGCTACACCTTC.

The V and J genes are TRBV29-1 and TRBJ1-1; the match to TRBD1 covers 11 bases. CDR3 length equals 15 residues. With V trimmed by 4 bases and J by 1 base, 5 bases remained unmatched. Germline V gene lookup returns CDR1 SQVTM and CDR2 ANQGSEA. The CDR3 nucleotides read TGCAGCGTTGCCGGGACAGGGGGTCGGAACACTGAAGCTTTCTTT. Translating it yields CSVAGTGGRNTEAFF.

V and J are TRBV28 and TRBJ1-1; D uncertain. The CDR3 has 14 amino acids. Trimming stripped 6 bases from V and 10 bases from J, with 21 bases between. Germline V gene lookup returns CDR1 MDHEN and CDR2 SYDVKM. CDR3: CASSLGPGSQGAFF. The CDR3 nucleotides read TGTGCCAGCAGCCTCGGTCCGGGATCGCAAGGAGCTTTCTTT. Using reference TRBV28 and TRBJ1-1 for the parts outside the CDR3, the full variable domain is DVKVTQSSRYLVKRTGEKVFLECVQDMDHENMFWYRQDPGLGLRLIYFSYDVKMKEKGDIPEGYSVSREKKERFSLILESASTNQTSMYLCASSLGPGSQGAFFGQGTRLTVV.

The V gene is TRBV7-9, the J gene TRBJ1-3, with a possible D match to TRBD1 (6 bases). Per germline, CDR1 SEHNR and CDR2 FQNEAQ (reference sequence). With 5 bases removed from V and 2 bases from J, the gap between germline ends came to 13 bases. This CDR3 has 15 amino acids. DNA for the CDR3: TGTGCCAGCAGCGCACTACAGGGAGCTGGAAACACCATATATTTT. Its translation: CASSALQGAGNTIYF.